This entry lists 12 T cell receptor beta chains sequenced from one sample in a study of type 1 and type 2 diabetes patients. Amplification started from genomic DNA. A primer set of 30 forward and 13 reverse primers amplified the CDR3. TCRdb used MiXCR to reprocess the multiplex PCR reads, holding one entry per CDR3 protein. The repertoire holds 250,000 or so distinct CDR3 sequences, with around 47% as singletons. Sequencing input: peripheral blood mononuclear cells (PBMCs). The receptors here all came from a man aged 18 to 30 with type 2 diabetes.

This clonotype was observed a few times. This sequence joins TRBV19 and TRBJ2-1; no clear D. This CDR3 is built from 12 residues. Germline CDR1 reads LNHDA; CDR2 reads SQIVND (reference sequence). Trimming stripped 4 bases from V and 6 bases from J, with 7 bases between. CDR3 bases: TGTGCCAGTAGTAGCCCCGGCAATGAGCAGTTCTTC. Protein: CASSSPGNEQFF.

The chain has TRBV15 and TRBJ2-5; perhaps D is TRBD1 or TRBD2 (5 bases each). The ends were cut back, 1 base at V and 5 bases at J, with 17 bases in the middle. Germline V lookup: CDR1 LNHNV, CDR2 YYDKDF (reference sequence). CDR3 length: 16 residues. The CDR3, as DNA: TGTGCCACCAGCAGAGCGGCAGGGCACGGCGGGGAGACCCAGTACTTC. This sequence encodes CATSRAAGHGGETQYF. The variable domain in full, with the rest retrieved from reference TRBV15 and TRBJ2-5, is DAMVIQNPRYQVTQFGKPVTLSCSQTLNHNVMYWYQQKSSQAPKLLFHYYDKDFNNEADTPDNFQSRRPNTSFCFLDIRSPGLGDTAMYLCATSRAAGHGGETQYFGPGTRLLVL.

This chain uses TRBV19 with TRBJ2-1; 7 bases fit TRBD2. V shed 6 bases and J 4 bases; nucleotides not matched to a gene: 6. CDR3 size: 14 residues. Germline CDR1 reads LNHDA; CDR2 reads SQIVND (reference sequence). CDR3: CASSSLAAYNEQFF. For the CDR3, the DNA is TGTGCCAGTAGCTCCCTAGCGGCGTACAATGAGCAGTTCTTC.

This clonotype has a handful of counts. The chain is built from TRBV20-1 and TRBJ1-1; no clear D gene. Germline V gene lookup returns CDR1 DFQATT and CDR2 SNEGSKA (reference sequence). The CDR3 sequence is 14 residues long. Trimming cost V 5 bases and J 0 bases, with 13 bases left between them. DNA for the CDR3: TGCAGTGCTCCCCTCTTGGCCTTGAACACTGAAGCTTTCTTT. Translating gives CSAPLLALNTEAFF.

A few counts support this clonotype. The junction shows a germline mismatch at one end, possibly a read error. The chain is built from TRBV20-1 and TRBJ1-1; possibly TRBD1 for D (5 bases). The CDR3 loop spans 16 amino acids. The germline gives CDR1 DFQATT, CDR2 SNEGSKA (reference sequence). The CDR3 sequence is CSAGEWTRGMNTEAFF. The CDR3 bases are TGCAGTGCTGGAGAATGGACAAGAGGGATGAACACTGAAGCTTTCTTT.

The genes are TRBV27 and TRBJ2-5; D is ambiguous. Germline-derived CDR1 and CDR2 are MNHEY and SMNVEV (reference sequence). CDR3 length equals 14 residues. Trimming pared 6 bases from V and 2 bases from J, leaving 13 bases between. CDR3: CASSEMRKQETQYF. The DNA of the CDR3 is TGTGCCAGCAGCGAAATGCGGAAACAAGAGACCCAGTACTTC.

This clonotype was found a few times. The rearrangement joins TRBV27 to TRBJ2-2; no reliable D call. The CDR3 length is 13 residues. The germline V gene encodes CDR1 MNHEY and CDR2 SMNVEV (reference sequence). The V gene lost 3 bases and the J gene lost 7 bases, with 9 bases spanning the gap. CDR3 sequence (DNA): TGTGCCAGCAGTTTCGGTGCTGACGGGGAGCTGTTTTTT. Its translation: CASSFGADGELFF.

This clonotype came up many times. V is TRBV2 and J is TRBJ1-2; D not certain. V was trimmed by 5 bases and J by 7 bases, leaving 17 bases between them. CDR1 SNHLY and CDR2 FYNNEI come from the germline V gene. The CDR3 is made up of 14 amino acids. The CDR3 region is CASSLAQLAGGYTF. In nucleotides, the CDR3 is TGTGCCAGCAGTCTAGCCCAGTTGGCTGGTGGCTACACCTTC.

V gene TRBV27 combines with J gene TRBJ2-5, with D perhaps matching TRBD2 (6 bases). The CDR3 extends over 19 amino acids. V was cut by 1 base and J by 0 bases, with 21 bases left in between. Germline V gives CDR1 MNHEY, CDR2 SMNVEV (reference sequence). The CDR3 here is CASSLLKGTSGENQETQYF. The CDR3 nucleotides read TGTGCCAGCAGTTTATTAAAGGGGACCTCGGGGGAGAACCAAGAGACCCAGTACTTC.

In this sample, this clonotype turned up a few times. The rearrangement joins TRBV19 to TRBJ1-2; no clear D. CDR1 and CDR2 from the germline V gene are LNHDA and SQIVND (reference sequence). The V end lost 11 bases, the J end lost 2 bases, and 15 bases lay between the germline ends. This CDR3 has 13 residues. Here the CDR3 reads CACMGGSNYGYTF. DNA for the CDR3: TGTGCCTGTATGGGCGGAAGCAACTATGGCTACACCTTC. Drawing the rest from reference TRBV19 and TRBJ1-2, the complete variable domain is DGGITQSPKYLFRKEGQNVTLSCEQNLNHDAMYWYRQDPGQGLRLIYYSQIVNDFQKGDIAEGYSVSREKKESFPLTVTSAQKNPTAFYLCACMGGSNYGYTFGSGTRLTVV.

This clonotype was counted a few times. The J gene is TRBJ2-1, the V gene TRBV7-2; 7 bases are shared with TRBD2. V gave up 1 base and J gave up 8 bases; unmatched junction bases: 8. The CDR3 loop spans 15 amino acids. The germline V gene encodes CDR1 SGHTA and CDR2 FQGNSA. CDR3 in amino acids: CASSLGSSGAYEQFF. As DNA, the CDR3 is TGTGCCAGCAGCTTAGGCTCTAGCGGAGCGTATGAGCAGTTCTTC.

The J gene is TRBJ2-7, the V gene TRBV28; D may match TRBD1 or TRBD2 (5 bases each). There are 16 residues in the CDR3. CDR1 and CDR2 from the germline V gene are MDHEN and SYDVKM. Trimming took 6 bases from V and 4 from J, leaving 22 bases between them. CDR3 bases: TGTGCCAGCAGCCCCTTCCTGAACTCGGGGCATTACGAGCAGTACTTC. It yields the protein CASSPFLNSGHYEQYF. The full variable domain, in which reference TRBV28 and TRBJ2-7 provide the parts outside the CDR3, is DVKVTQSSRYLVKRTGEKVFLECVQDMDHENMFWYRQDPGLGLRLIYFSYDVKMKEKGDIPEGYSVSREKKERFSLILESASTNQTSMYLCASSPFLNSGHYEQYFGPGTRLTVT.